This TCR beta chain came from a study of blood T cells in healthy people across ages. Then a second PCR, running about 6 to 11 cycles, was carried out with a sample-barcoded 5' primer and a J-beta primer mix. Each cDNA molecule was tagged by a template-switch adaptor with 12 random nucleotides. Each CDR3 protein gets one entry after TCRdb re-called the 5' RACE reads with MiXCR. The sample carries about 800,000 distinct CDR3 sequences, approximately 25% recorded once. Another study also made use of these data, one on T cells of mothers and their children. Per that paper: Second-PCR amplification with M1S added sample barcodes and 2-4 random nucleotides. Thymic selection, a shaping force on TCR recombination output, acts similarly in related and unrelated pairs.

The sequencing sample was made of blood. The receptor was derived from a boy between 5 and 17 years old in good health.

As DNA, the CDR3 is TGCAGCATTGGGGGACTACAAAGGAGCTCCTACAATGAGCAGTTCTTC. This encodes CSIGGLQRSSYNEQFF. The chain uses TRBV29-1 and TRBJ2-1; 7 positions agree with TRBD2. Germline V gene lookup returns CDR1 SQVTM and CDR2 ANQGSEA. V was pared by 8 bases and J by 0 bases, with 13 bases of the junction left unmatched. This CDR3 contains 16 residues.